The 12 T cell receptor beta chains below were found in one sample sequenced in a study of spatial heterogeneity in lung cancer. TCRdb ran MiXCR on the 5' RACE reads and lists one entry per CDR3 protein. The repertoire holds 7,600 or so distinct CDR3 sequences, with approximately 7% as singletons. Time point of the sample: sample taken at primary tumor resection. Unsorted whole RNA samples from tumor, nontumor lung or frozen PBMC were sequenced. The source was PBMCs, collected at surgery. The receptors come from a male donor with early-stage non-small cell lung cancer.

This clonotype has only a few counts. Within a library made for alpha chains, this beta chain is off target, and its count is uninformative. This chain joins TRBV7-6 and TRBJ1-6; 8 nucleotides agree with TRBD1. The CDR3 is 14 amino acids. Losses at the gene ends were 4 bases for V and 10 bases for J; bases not matched to a gene: 6. CDR1 is SGHVS, CDR2 FNYEAQ, per germline. The chain's CDR3 is CASSSRTGRSPLHF. The CDR3 bases are TGTGCCAGCAGCTCGAGGACAGGGAGATCACCCCTCCACTTT.

This clonotype occurred many times. Because the library targeted alpha chains, this beta chain is an off-target read whose size means little. J is TRBJ2-3 and V is TRBV15; maybe TRBD1 (5 bases). Trimming left V 5 bases short and J 2 bases short, with 11 bases between. Germline V lookup: CDR1 LNHNV, CDR2 YYDKDF (reference sequence). This CDR3 is 14 amino acids long. The CDR3 nucleotides are TGTGCCACCAGCGTAGGGGTCTACACAGATACGCAGTATTTT. Translation gives CATSVGVYTDTQYF.

In its sample, this clonotype was seen many times. This beta chain slipped into a library made for alpha chains as a stray read, so its size is not meaningful. The chain links TRBV3-1 to TRBJ2-1; D is perhaps TRBD2 (5 bases). This CDR3 has 14 amino acids. CDR1 and CDR2 from the germline V gene are LGHDT and YNNKEL (reference sequence). V gave up 10 bases and J gave up 8 bases, with 21 bases separating them. CDR3 nucleotide sequence: TGTGCCACCGGGCCGGGTCGGGGTACAGATGAGCAGTTCTTC. Residues: CATGPGRGTDEQFF.

This clonotype appeared many times. This beta chain is an unintended read in a library built for alpha chains; its size means little. The genes are TRBV2 and TRBJ2-2; D may correspond to TRBD1 or TRBD2 (5 bases each). Germline loops: CDR1 SNHLY, CDR2 FYNNEI. V was cut by 6 bases and J by 4 bases, with 12 bases left in between. The CDR3 spans 14 residues. The CDR3 bases are TGTGCCAGCAGCAGGGAGCTCGGCACCGGGGAGCTGTTTTTT. Translation gives CASSRELGTGELFF.

This clonotype was counted many times. A library prepared for alpha chains yielded this beta chain as an off-target read; its size is of little meaning. This chain joins TRBV27 and TRBJ2-5, with D possibly being TRBD1 (7 bases). The CDR3 is made up of 13 amino acids. The V gene's germline CDR1 is MNHEY and CDR2 SMNVEV (reference sequence). V gave up 3 bases and J gave up 5 bases, with 10 bases separating them. The CDR3 region has the DNA TGTGCCAGCAGTTTGACAGGGAGGGAGACCCAGTACTTC. Its translation is CASSLTGRETQYF.

This clonotype has at least ten counts. Being off target in a library aimed at alpha chains, this beta chain has a size of little meaning. The chain carries TRBV24-1 and TRBJ2-3, with 8 bases aligning to TRBD1. V was pared by 9 bases and J by 3 bases, with 4 bases of the junction left unmatched. CDR3 size: 13 residues. Germline CDR1 is KGHDR and CDR2 is SFDVKD. The CDR3: CATGQGRTDTQYF. DNA of the CDR3: TGTGCCACCGGACAGGGAAGAACAGATACGCAGTATTTT.

This clonotype was observed at least ten times. This beta chain came through as a stray read in a library set up for alpha chains, and its size says little. J is TRBJ2-1 and V is TRBV24-1; possibly TRBD1 for D (6 bases). Deletions cut 5 bases from V and 6 bases from J, with 19 bases between. CDR3 size: 16 residues. Germline CDR1 KGHDR, CDR2 SFDVKD. The CDR3 protein is CATSAWGQDRSNEQFF. CDR3 nucleotide sequence: TGTGCCACCAGTGCCTGGGGGCAGGATAGAAGCAATGAGCAGTTCTTC.

This clonotype was picked up many times. For a library built for alpha chains, this beta chain is a stray read; little rests on its size. This rearrangement joins TRBV27 to TRBJ1-5, with D unclear. This CDR3 contains 14 residues. The V end was cut by 6 bases, the J end by 7 bases, with 16 bases between. Germline-derived CDR1 and CDR2 are MNHEY and SMNVEV (reference sequence). CDR3 region: CASSVVGVQQPQHF. The CDR3 DNA reads as TGTGCCAGCAGCGTAGTTGGGGTTCAGCAGCCCCAGCATTTT.

This clonotype has a count of ten or more. This beta chain was picked up by a library intended for alpha chains and is off target, so its count carries little meaning. V and J are TRBV28 and TRBJ1-2; 7 bases align to TRBD1. Per germline, CDR1 MDHEN and CDR2 SYDVKM. V trimming: 7 bases; J trimming: 1 base; junction bases outside the gene matches: 3. The CDR3 runs 13 residues. CDR3 amino acids: CASTRGYNYGYTF. The CDR3 nucleotides are TGTGCCAGCACCAGGGGGTATAACTATGGCTACACCTTC.

This clonotype was counted many times. The library was built for alpha chains, so this beta chain is an off-target read and its size means little. The rearrangement uses TRBV10-1 and TRBJ2-3, with D possibly TRBD1 on 5 matching bases. Germline assignment: CDR1 WNHNN and CDR2 SYGVQD (reference sequence). V lost 3 bases, J lost 5 bases, and 9 bases lay in between. The CDR3 is 13 amino acids. The CDR3 reads CASSEQVEDTQYF. Here the CDR3 DNA reads TGCGCCAGCAGTGAACAGGTTGAAGATACGCAGTATTTT.

This clonotype was recorded at least ten times. The size of this beta chain means little, since it is a stray read in a library made for alpha chains. The chain employs TRBV29-1 and TRBJ2-2; 10 nucleotides align to TRBD1. V lost 2 bases to trimming and J lost 4 bases; unmatched junction nucleotides: 7. CDR1 and CDR2 (germline): SQVTM, ANQGSEA. The CDR3 is 16 amino acids. The CDR3 here is CSVESGTGESTGELFF. The CDR3 DNA reads TGCAGCGTTGAATCCGGGACAGGGGAATCCACCGGGGAGCTGTTTTTT.

Many counts were recorded for this clonotype. This beta chain appears as a stray read in a library generated for alpha chains; its size is not informative. The rearrangement uses TRBV5-4 and TRBJ1-1; 11 bases are shared with TRBD1. Germline V lookup: CDR1 SGHNT, CDR2 YYREEE (reference sequence). This CDR3 has 20 residues. The junction had 14 bases not matched to a gene; V was cut back by 0 bases and J by 1 base. CDR3 nucleotides: TGTGCCAGCAGCTTGGGACCGGGACAGGGGGGTGTCTATTGGAACACTGAAGCTTTCTTT. Amino acid sequence: CASSLGPGQGGVYWNTEAFF.